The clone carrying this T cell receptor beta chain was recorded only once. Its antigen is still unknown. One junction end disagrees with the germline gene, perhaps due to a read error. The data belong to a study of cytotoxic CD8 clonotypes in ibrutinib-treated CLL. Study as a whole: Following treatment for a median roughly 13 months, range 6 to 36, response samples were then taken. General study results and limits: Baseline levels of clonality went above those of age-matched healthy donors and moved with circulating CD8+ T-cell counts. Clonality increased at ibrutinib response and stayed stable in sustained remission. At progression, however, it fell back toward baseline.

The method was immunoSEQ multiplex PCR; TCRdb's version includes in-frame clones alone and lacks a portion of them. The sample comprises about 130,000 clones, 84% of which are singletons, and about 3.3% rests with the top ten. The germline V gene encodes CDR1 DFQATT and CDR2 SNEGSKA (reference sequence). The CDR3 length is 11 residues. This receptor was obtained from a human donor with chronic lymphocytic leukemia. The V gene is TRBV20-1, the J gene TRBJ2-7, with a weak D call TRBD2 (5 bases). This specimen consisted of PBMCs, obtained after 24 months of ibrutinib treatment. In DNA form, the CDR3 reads TGCAGTGCCCTGGACTCCTCCGAGCAGTACTTC. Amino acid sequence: CSALDSSEQYF.